This TCR beta chain was documented in a study of blood T cell repertoires in COVID-19. As for the study in general: PBMCs, B-cell-depleted T cells, or T cells provided the cDNA or gDNA that made up the material.

Clinical history reported by participants formed the basis on which cohorts were assigned. Trimming left V 1 base short and J 6 bases short, with 3 bases between. The CDR3 has 11 residues. The method was immunoSEQ multiplex PCR; TCRdb's version includes in-frame clones alone and lacks a portion of them. The table lists roughly 300,000 clones, 85% to 90% of them singletons. The V call is TRBV12-3 or TRBV12-4, the J call TRBJ1-1; D is undetermined. The specimen was PBMCs or T cells enriched from blood (not recorded which). This receptor was obtained from a woman aged 18-29 years who had recovered from COVID-19. The DNA for the CDR3 is TGTGCCAGCAGTTTAGTCGCTGAAGCTTTCTTT. Translating gives CASSLVAEAFF.